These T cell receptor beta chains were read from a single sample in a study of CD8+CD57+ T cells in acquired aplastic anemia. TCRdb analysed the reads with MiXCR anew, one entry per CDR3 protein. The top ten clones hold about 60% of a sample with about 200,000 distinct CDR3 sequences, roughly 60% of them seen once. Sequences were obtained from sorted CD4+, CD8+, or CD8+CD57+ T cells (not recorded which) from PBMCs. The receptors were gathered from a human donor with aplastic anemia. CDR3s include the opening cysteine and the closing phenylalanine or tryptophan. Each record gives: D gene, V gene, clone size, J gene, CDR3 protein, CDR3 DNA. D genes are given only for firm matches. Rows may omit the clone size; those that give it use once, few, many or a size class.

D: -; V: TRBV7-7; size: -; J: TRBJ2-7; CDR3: CASSLGLILYEQYF; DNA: TGTGCTAGCAGTCTAGGACTAATTCTCTACGAGCAGTACTTC
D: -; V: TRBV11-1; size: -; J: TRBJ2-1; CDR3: CASSPRLEAYNEQFF; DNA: TGTGCCAGCTCACCCCGACTAGAAGCCTACAATGAGCAGTTCTTC
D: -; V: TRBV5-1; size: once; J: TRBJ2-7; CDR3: CASSLGRHYELEQYF; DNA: TGTGCCAGCAGCTTGGGACGGCACTACGAGTTGGAGCAGTACTTC
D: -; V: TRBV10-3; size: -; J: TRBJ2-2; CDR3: CAISAIGGVSTGELFF; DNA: TGTGCCATCAGTGCGATAGGCGGGGTGAGCACCGGGGAGCTGTTTTTT
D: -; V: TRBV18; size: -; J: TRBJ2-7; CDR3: CASSPSLYEQYF; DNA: TGTGCCAGCTCACCGTCCCTCTACGAGCAGTACTTC
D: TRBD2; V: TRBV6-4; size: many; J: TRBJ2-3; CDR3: CASSDGTSGTDTQYF; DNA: TGTGCCAGCAGTGACGGGACTAGCGGCACAGATACGCAGTATTTT
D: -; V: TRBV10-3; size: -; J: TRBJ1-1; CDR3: CAISSSGGIEAFF; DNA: TGTGCCATCAGTTCTAGCGGGGGGATTGAAGCTTTCTTT
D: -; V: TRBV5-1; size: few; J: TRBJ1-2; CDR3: CASSLAELQHFYGYTF; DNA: TGCGCCAGCAGCTTGGCCGAGTTACAGCACTTCTATGGCTACACCTTC
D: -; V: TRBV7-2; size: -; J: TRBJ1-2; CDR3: CASSFIHGYTF; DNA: TGTGCCAGCAGCTTTATCCATGGCTACACCTTC
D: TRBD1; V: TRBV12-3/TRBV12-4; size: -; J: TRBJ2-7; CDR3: CASSLSGQGAYEQYF; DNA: TGTGCCAGCAGTTTATCGGGACAGGGGGCCTACGAGCAGTACTTC
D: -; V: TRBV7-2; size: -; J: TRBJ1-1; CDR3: CASSLLQGNTEAFF; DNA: TGTGCCAGCAGCTTACTACAAGGGAACACTGAAGCTTTCTTT
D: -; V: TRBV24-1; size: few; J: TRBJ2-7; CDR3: CATSATGSYEQYF; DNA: TGTGCCACCAGTGCAACAGGGTCCTACGAGCAGTACTTC
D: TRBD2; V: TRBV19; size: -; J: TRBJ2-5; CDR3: CASSMRGARETQYF; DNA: TGTGCCAGTAGTATGCGGGGGGCCAGGGAGACCCAGTACTTC
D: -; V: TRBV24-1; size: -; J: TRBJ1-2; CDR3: CATRDLDYGYTF; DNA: TGTGCCACCAGGGACCTGGACTATGGCTACACCTTC
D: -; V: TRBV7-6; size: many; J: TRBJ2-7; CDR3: CASSLVTGKASYEQYF; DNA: TGTGCCAGCAGCTTAGTTACAGGGAAGGCGTCCTACGAGCAGTACTTC
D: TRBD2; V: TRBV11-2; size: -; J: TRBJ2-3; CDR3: CASSLTSRNTDTQYF; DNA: TGTGCCAGCAGCTTGACTAGCAGGAACACAGATACGCAGTATTTT
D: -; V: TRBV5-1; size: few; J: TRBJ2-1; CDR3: CASSLVGVEYNEQFF; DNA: TGCGCCAGCAGCTTGGTCGGGGTTGAGTACAATGAGCAGTTCTTC
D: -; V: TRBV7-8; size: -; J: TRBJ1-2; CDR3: CASSLNNRISGYTF; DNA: TGTGCCAGCAGCTTGAACAACAGGATTTCTGGCTACACCTTC
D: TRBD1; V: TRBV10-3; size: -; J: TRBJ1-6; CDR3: CASTIPGTVSPLHF; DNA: TGTGCCAGCACAATTCCCGGGACAGTCTCACCCCTCCACTTT
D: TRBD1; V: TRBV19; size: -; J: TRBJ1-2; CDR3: CASSSTDRVYGYTF; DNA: TGTGCCAGTAGCTCGACCGACAGGGTCTATGGCTACACCTTC
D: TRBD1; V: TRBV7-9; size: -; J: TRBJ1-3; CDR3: CASSFGQGAQGNTIYF; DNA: TGTGCCAGCAGCTTCGGACAGGGCGCACAAGGAAACACCATATATTTT
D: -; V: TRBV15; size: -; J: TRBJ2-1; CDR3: CATSRDPGQKEQFF; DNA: TGTGCCACCAGCAGAGATCCGGGGCAGAAAGAGCAGTTCTTC
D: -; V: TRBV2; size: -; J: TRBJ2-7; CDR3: CASRGHVYEQYF; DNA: TGTGCCAGCCGTGGGCATGTATACGAGCAGTACTTC
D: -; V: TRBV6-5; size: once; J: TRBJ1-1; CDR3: CASSYGPWGPGTEAFF; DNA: TGTGCCAGCAGTTACGGCCCGTGGGGCCCGGGGACTGAAGCTTTCTTT
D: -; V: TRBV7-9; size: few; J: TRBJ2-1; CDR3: CASSLKGRNEQFF; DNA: TGTGCCAGCAGCTTAAAAGGCCGCAATGAGCAGTTCTTC
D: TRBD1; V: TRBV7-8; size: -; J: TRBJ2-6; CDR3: CAARLTGTGANVLTF; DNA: TGTGCCGCCCGGCTGACAGGGACTGGGGCCAACGTCCTGACTTTC
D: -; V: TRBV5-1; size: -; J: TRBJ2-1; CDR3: CASSPGEGGEQFF; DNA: TGCGCCAGCAGCCCAGGCGAGGGGGGTGAGCAGTTCTTC
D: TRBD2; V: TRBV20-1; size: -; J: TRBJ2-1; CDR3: CSWTSGAYNEQFF; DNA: TGCAGCTGGACTAGCGGGGCCTACAATGAGCAGTTCTTC